A single sample is the source of the 3 T cell receptor beta chains below, sequenced in a study of T cell changes during pregnancy in multiple sclerosis. TCRdb's copy holds only in-frame clones and misses some; the assay was immunoSEQ multiplex PCR. The top ten clones hold about 1% of a sample with 90,000 to 120,000 clones, about 94% of them seen once. Sequencing used peripheral blood, obtained before pregnancy. The receptors come from a female donor with multiple sclerosis, enrolled in a pregnancy study.

J is TRBJ1-2 and V is TRBV18, with 9 positions matching TRBD1. Per the germline V gene, CDR1 is KGHSH and CDR2 is LQKENI. The CDR3 totals 15 residues. V was pared by 4 bases and J by 0 bases, with 3 bases of the junction left unmatched. CDR3 loop: CASSQDRGANYGYTF. CDR3 DNA: TGTGCCAGCTCACAAGACAGGGGGGCTAACTATGGCTACACCTTC.

This chain uses TRBV28 with TRBJ2-7; the match to TRBD1 covers 7 bases. From germline, CDR1 is MDHEN and CDR2 SYDVKM. V gave up 3 bases and J gave up 2 bases; unmatched junction bases: 4. The CDR3 covers 14 residues. CDR3 sequence: CASSFYRGPYEQYF. The CDR3 DNA follows: TGTGCCAGCAGTTTCTACAGGGGCCCCTACGAGCAGTACTTC.

V usage is TRBV12-5 and J usage is TRBJ1-3; 8 bases line up with TRBD1. This CDR3 region has 13 residues. Germline CDR1 LGHNT, CDR2 FRNRAP. Trimming at V came to 5 bases and at J to 4 bases, leaving 1 base not matched to a gene. The CDR3 loop reads CASGGTGGNTIYF. CDR3 coding DNA: TGTGCTAGTGGTGGGACAGGCGGAAACACCATATATTTT. Filled out from reference TRBV12-5 and TRBJ1-3, the complete variable domain reads DARVTQTPRHKVTEMGQEVTMRCQPILGHNTVFWYRQTMMQGLELLAYFRNRAPLDDSGMPKDRFSAEMPDATLATLKIQPSEPRDSAVYFCASGGTGGNTIYFGEGSWLTVV.